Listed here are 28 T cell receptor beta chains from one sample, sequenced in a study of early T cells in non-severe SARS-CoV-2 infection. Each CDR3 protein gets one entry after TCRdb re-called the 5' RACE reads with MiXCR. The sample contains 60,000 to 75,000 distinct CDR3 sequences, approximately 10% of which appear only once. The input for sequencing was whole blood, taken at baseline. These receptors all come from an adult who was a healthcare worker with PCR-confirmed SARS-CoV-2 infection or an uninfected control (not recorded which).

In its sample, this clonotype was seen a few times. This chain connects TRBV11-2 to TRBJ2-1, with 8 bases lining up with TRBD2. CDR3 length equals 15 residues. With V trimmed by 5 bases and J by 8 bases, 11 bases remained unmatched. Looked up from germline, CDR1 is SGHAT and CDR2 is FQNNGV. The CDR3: CASSTIRSGVHEQFF. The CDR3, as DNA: TGTGCCAGCAGCACCATACGTAGCGGGGTACATGAGCAGTTCTTC.

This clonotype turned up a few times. The CDR3 loop reads CASSNRGGNTIYF. The CDR3 DNA reads as TGCGCCAGCTCGAACCGGGGAGGAAACACCATATATTTT. V usage is TRBV4-1 and J usage is TRBJ1-3; no clear D gene. The CDR3 loop spans 13 amino acids. Germline CDR1 is MGHRA and CDR2 is YSYEKL. V gave up 8 bases and J gave up 4 bases, with 12 bases separating them.

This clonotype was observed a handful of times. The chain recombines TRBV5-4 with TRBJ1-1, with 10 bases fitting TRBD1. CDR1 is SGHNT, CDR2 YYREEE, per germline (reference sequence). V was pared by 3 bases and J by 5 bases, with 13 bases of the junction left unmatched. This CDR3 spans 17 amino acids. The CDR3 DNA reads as TGTGCCAGCAGCTCCGGGACAGGGGCGAATATGGGGACTGAAGCTTTCTTT. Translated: CASSSGTGANMGTEAFF. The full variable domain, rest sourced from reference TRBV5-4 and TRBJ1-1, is ETGVTQSPTHLIKTRGQQVTLRCSSQSGHNTVSWYQQALGQGPQFIFQYYREEENGRGNFPPRFSGLQFPNYSSELNVNALELDDSALYLCASSSGTGANMGTEAFFGQGTRLTVV.

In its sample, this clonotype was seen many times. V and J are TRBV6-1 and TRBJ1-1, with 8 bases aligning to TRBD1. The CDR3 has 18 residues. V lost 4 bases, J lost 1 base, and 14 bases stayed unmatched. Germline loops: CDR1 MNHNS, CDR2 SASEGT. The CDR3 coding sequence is TGTGCCAGCAGTGCTTCCGTTTCGGCAGGGGGCTGGAACACTGAAGCTTTCTTT. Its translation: CASSASVSAGGWNTEAFF.

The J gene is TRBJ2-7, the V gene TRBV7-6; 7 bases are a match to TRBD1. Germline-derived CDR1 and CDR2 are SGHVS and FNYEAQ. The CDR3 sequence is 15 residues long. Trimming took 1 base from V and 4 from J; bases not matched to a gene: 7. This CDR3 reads CASSLGDSVIYEQYF. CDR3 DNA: TGTGCCAGCAGCTTAGGGGACAGTGTAATTTACGAGCAGTACTTC.

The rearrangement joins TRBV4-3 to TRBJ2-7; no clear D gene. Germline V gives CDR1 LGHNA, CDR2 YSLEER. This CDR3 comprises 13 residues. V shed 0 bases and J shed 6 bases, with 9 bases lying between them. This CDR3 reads CASSQDMWGEQYF. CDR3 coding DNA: TGCGCCAGCAGCCAAGATATGTGGGGCGAGCAGTACTTC.

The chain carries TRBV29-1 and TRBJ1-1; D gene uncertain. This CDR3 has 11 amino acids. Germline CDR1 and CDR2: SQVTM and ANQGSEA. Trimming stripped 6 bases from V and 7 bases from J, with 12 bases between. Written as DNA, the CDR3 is TGCAGCGTACGCTCCGGGGTTGAAGCTTTCTTT. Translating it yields CSVRSGVEAFF.

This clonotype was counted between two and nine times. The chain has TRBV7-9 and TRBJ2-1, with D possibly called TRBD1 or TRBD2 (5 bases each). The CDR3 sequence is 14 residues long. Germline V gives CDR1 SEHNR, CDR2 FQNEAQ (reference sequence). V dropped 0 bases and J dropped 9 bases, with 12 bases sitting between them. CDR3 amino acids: CASSLAGRDGEQFF. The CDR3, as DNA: TGTGCCAGCAGCTTAGCAGGCAGGGACGGTGAGCAGTTCTTC.

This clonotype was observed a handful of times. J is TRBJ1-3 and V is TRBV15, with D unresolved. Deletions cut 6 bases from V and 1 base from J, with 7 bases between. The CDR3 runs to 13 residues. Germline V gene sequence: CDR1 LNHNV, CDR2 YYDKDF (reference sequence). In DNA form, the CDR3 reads TGTGCCACCAGTCAGGTTTCTGGAAACACCATATATTTT. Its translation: CATSQVSGNTIYF.

CDR3 DNA: TGCAGTGCTAGAAACCGGGACAGACTAACCTACGAGCAGTACTTC. This gives the protein CSARNRDRLTYEQYF. This sequence joins TRBV20-1 and TRBJ2-7, with 7 bases fitting TRBD1. This CDR3 has 15 amino acids. Per germline, CDR1 DFQATT and CDR2 SNEGSKA (reference sequence). V lost 2 bases and J lost 2; bases outside the gene matches: 9.

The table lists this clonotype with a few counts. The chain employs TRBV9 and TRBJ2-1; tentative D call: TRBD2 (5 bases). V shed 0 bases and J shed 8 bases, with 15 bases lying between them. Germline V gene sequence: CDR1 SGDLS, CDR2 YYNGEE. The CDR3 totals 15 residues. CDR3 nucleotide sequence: TGTGCCAGCAGCGTAGTAAGCGGTTCTTTCGATGAGCAGTTCTTC. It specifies CASSVVSGSFDEQFF.

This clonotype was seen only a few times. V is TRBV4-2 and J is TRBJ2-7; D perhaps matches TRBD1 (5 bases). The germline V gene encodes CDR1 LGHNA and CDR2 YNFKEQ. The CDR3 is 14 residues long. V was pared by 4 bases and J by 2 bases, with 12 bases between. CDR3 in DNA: TGTGCCAGCAGCCCCTTGGGGCAGACCTACGAGCAGTACTTC. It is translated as CASSPLGQTYEQYF.

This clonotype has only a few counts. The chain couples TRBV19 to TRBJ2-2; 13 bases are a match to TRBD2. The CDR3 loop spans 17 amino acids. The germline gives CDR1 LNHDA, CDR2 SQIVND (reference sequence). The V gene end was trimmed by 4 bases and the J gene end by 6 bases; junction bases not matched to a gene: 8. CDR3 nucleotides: TGTGCCAGTAGTAATCCCGGGACTAGCGGGATACCCGGGGAGCTGTTTTTT. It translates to CASSNPGTSGIPGELFF.

The CDR3 sequence is CASRRTGAVGYTF. The CDR3 bases are TGTGCCAGCAGACGCACAGGGGCCGTTGGCTACACCTTC. The chain uses TRBV6-1 and TRBJ1-2, with 7 bases identical to TRBD1. This CDR3 has 13 amino acids. V shed 6 bases, J shed 7 bases, and the junction held 8 bases outside the gene matches. Germline CDR1 and CDR2: MNHNS and SASEGT.

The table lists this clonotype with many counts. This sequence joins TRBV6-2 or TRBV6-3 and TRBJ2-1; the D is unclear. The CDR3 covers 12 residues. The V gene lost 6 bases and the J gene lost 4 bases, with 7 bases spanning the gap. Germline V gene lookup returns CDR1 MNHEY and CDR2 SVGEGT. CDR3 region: CASSRPYNEQFF. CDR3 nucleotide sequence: TGTGCCAGCAGCCGACCTTACAATGAGCAGTTCTTC.

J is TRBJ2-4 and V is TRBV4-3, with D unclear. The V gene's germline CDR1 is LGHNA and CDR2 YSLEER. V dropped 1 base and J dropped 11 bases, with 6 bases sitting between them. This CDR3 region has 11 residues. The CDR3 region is CASSQGPFQYF. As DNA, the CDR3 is TGCGCCAGCAGCCAAGGGCCCTTTCAGTACTTC.

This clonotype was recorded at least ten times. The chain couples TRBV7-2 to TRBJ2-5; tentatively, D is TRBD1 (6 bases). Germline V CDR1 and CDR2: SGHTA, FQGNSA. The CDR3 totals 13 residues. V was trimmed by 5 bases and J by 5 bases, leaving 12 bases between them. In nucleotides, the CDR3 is TGTGCCAGCAGCCGAACAGGGTTCGAGACCCAGTACTTC. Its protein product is CASSRTGFETQYF.

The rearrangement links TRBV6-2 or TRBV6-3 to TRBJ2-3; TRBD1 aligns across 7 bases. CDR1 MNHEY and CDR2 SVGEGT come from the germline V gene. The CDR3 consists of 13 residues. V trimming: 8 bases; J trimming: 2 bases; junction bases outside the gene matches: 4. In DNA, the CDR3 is TGTGCCAGCGGGACAGACTACACAGATACGCAGTATTTT. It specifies CASGTDYTDTQYF.

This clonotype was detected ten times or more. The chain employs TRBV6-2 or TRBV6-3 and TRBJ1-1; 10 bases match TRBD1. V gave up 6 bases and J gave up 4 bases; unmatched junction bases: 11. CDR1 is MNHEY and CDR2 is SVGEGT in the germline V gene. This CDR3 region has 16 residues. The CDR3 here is CASRLDRGLRSTEAFF. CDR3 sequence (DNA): TGTGCCAGCAGGCTAGACAGGGGGCTAAGGAGCACTGAAGCTTTCTTT.

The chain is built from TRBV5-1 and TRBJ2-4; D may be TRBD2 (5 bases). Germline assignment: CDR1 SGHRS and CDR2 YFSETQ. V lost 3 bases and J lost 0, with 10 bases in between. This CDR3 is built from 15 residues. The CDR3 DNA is TGCGCCAGCAGCTGGGGAGCAGTAGCCAAAAACATTCAGTACTTC. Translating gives CASSWGAVAKNIQYF.

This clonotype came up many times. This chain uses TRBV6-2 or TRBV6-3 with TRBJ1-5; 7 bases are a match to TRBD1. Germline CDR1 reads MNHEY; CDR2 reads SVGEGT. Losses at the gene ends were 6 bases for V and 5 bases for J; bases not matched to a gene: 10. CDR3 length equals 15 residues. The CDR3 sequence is CASRRTTGYDQPQHF. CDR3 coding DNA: TGTGCCAGCAGACGCACGACAGGGTATGATCAGCCCCAGCATTTT.

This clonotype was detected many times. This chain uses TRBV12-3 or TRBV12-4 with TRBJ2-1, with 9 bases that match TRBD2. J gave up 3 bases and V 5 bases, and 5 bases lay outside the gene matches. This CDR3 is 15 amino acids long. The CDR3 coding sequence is TGTGCCAGCAGTAGAGCGGGAGGCTTCTACAATGAGCAGTTCTTC. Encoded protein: CASSRAGGFYNEQFF.

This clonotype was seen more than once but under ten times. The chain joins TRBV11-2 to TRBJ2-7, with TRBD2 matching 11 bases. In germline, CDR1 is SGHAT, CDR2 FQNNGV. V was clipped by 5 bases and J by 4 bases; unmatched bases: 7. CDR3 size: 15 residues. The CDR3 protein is CASSPATSGMYEQYF. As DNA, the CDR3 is TGTGCCAGCAGCCCCGCGACTAGCGGGATGTACGAGCAGTACTTC.

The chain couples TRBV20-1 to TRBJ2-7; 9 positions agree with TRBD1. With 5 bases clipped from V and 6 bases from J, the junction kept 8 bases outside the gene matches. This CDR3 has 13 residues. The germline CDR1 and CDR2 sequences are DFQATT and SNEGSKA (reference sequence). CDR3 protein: CSAPGQGSFEQYF. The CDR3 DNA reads TGCAGTGCTCCGGGACAGGGTAGCTTCGAGCAGTACTTC.

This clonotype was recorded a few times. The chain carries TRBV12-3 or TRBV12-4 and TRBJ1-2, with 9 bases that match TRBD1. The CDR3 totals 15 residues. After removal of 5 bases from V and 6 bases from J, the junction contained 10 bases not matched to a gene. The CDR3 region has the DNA TGTGCCAGCAGTCCCGAAGGGGACAGGGTACATGGCTACACCTTC. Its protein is CASSPEGDRVHGYTF.

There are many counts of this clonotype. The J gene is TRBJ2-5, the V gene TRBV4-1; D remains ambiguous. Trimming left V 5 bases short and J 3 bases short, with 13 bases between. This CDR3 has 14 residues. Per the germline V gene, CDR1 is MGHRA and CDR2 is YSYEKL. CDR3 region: CASSSRTLKETQYF. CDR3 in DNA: TGCGCCAGCAGCTCTAGGACCCTGAAAGAGACCCAGTACTTC.

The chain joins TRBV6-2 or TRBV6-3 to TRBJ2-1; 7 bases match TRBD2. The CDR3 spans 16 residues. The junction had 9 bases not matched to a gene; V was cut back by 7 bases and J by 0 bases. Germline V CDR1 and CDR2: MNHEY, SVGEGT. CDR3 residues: CASTRTGGSSYNEQFF. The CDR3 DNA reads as TGTGCCAGCACCCGGACTGGCGGGAGCTCCTACAATGAGCAGTTCTTC.

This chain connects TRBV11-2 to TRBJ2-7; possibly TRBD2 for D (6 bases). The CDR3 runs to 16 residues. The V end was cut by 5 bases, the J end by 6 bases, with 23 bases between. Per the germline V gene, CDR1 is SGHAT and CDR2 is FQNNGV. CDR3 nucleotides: TGTGCCAGCAGCCATATACCGGGACTGTACCCACCCGAGCAGTACTTC. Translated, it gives CASSHIPGLYPPEQYF.